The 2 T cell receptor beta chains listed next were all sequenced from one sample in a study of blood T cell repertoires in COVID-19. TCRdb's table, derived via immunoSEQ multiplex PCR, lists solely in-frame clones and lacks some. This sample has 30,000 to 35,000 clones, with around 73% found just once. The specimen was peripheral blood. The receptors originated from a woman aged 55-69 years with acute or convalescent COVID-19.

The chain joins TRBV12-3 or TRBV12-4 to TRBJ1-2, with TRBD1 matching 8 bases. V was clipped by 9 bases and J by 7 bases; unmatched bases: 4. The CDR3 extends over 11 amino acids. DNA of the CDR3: TGTGCCAGTGTCAGGGGGCTTGGCTACACCTTC. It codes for CASVRGLGYTF.

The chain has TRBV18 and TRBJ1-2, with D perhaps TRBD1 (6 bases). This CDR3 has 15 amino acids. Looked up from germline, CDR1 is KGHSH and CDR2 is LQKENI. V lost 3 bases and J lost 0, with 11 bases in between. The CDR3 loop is CASSPGTTANYGYTF. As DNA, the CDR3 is TGTGCCAGCTCACCGGGGACAACGGCTAACTATGGCTACACCTTC.